One and the same sample provided the 28 T cell receptor beta chains below, sequenced in a study of post-analysis software for immune sequencing data. Whole-study findings and limits: Roughly 5 TRBV segments, TRBV5-6, TRBV5-1 and TRBV20-1 among them, were found more frequent in patients than controls.

Libraries were made from TCR beta cDNA, and they carried unique molecular identifiers. One entry per CDR3 protein, called by TCRdb with MiXCR from the PCR reads. The table lists roughly 800,000 distinct CDR3 sequences, 30% of them singletons. The antigens for these receptors are not known. Sample: blood. These receptors were taken from a girl aged 10 to 17 with multiple sclerosis.

This clonotype came up many times. The chain carries TRBV6-5 and TRBJ2-5; TRBD1 aligns across 7 bases. The V segment lost 6 bases and the J segment 5 bases; nucleotides outside the gene matches: 12. There are 15 residues in the CDR3. Germline CDR1 MNHEY, CDR2 SVGAGI. Here the CDR3 reads CASRQRQGLGETQYF. The CDR3 DNA reads as TGTGCCAGCAGGCAGAGACAGGGCCTGGGGGAGACCCAGTACTTC.

This clonotype was recorded a few times. V and J are TRBV19 and TRBJ2-3; 7 nucleotides align to TRBD1. The CDR3 has 16 amino acids. The V segment lost 6 bases and the J segment 5 bases; nucleotides outside the gene matches: 14. Germline CDR1 and CDR2: LNHDA and SQIVND (reference sequence). The CDR3 is CASSHVGQVREDTQYF. CDR3 bases: TGTGCCAGTAGCCACGTCGGACAGGTTAGAGAAGATACGCAGTATTTT.

The J gene is TRBJ2-2, the V gene TRBV7-2; 8 nucleotides line up with TRBD1. This CDR3 region has 15 residues. Germline assignment: CDR1 SGHTA and CDR2 FQGNSA. The V segment lost 1 base and the J segment 7 bases; nucleotides outside the gene matches: 5. Here the CDR3 DNA reads TGTGCCAGCAGCTTAGGACAGGGGAGCGTCGGGGAGCTGTTTTTT. Its translation is CASSLGQGSVGELFF.

V gene TRBV28 combines with J gene TRBJ1-5, with 9 bases that match TRBD1. This CDR3 has 16 residues. Germline values: CDR1 MDHEN, CDR2 SYDVKM. Trimming at V came to 6 bases and at J to 2 bases, leaving 8 bases not matched to a gene. CDR3 protein: CASRSPTGGGNQPQHF. CDR3 in DNA: TGTGCCAGCAGGAGCCCAACAGGGGGCGGCAATCAGCCCCAGCATTTT.

V usage is TRBV29-1 and J usage is TRBJ1-2, with D hard to call. The V gene's germline CDR1 is SQVTM and CDR2 ANQGSEA. The CDR3 length is 12 residues. The V end lost 2 bases, the J end lost 6 bases, and 10 bases lay between the germline ends. Here the CDR3 reads CSVEWRHHGYTF. CDR3 bases: TGCAGCGTTGAATGGCGGCACCATGGCTACACCTTC.

This rearrangement joins TRBV24-1 to TRBJ2-5; 8 bases map to TRBD2. The CDR3 length is 16 residues. The germline V gene encodes CDR1 KGHDR and CDR2 SFDVKD. The V gene end was trimmed by 3 bases and the J gene end by 1 base; junction bases not matched to a gene: 6. The DNA of the CDR3 is TGTGCCACCAGTGATCGGATAGCGGGGACCCAAGAGACCCAGTACTTC. This codes for CATSDRIAGTQETQYF.

This clonotype was found a few times. This chain's CDR3 is CSASLLAGGRDTQYF. Written as DNA, the CDR3 is TGCAGTGCTAGCTTACTAGCGGGAGGGCGGGATACGCAGTATTTT. The chain combines TRBV20-1 with TRBJ2-3, with 13 bases lining up with TRBD2. V dropped 3 bases and J dropped 6; count of bases not matched to a gene: 6. Germline V gene sequence: CDR1 DFQATT, CDR2 SNEGSKA (reference sequence). The CDR3 has 15 residues.

On this clonotype: A much larger clone sits a single nucleotide away, making a read error possible. This rearrangement joins TRBV6-6 to TRBJ2-1; D perhaps matches TRBD2 (6 bases). Germline V gene sequence: CDR1 MNHNY, CDR2 SVGAGI (reference sequence). The CDR3 runs to 13 residues. CDR3 in DNA: TGTGCCTGCAGTTCCGACCCCGGGGGTGAGCAGTTCTTC. Protein: CACSSDPGGEQFF.

V gene TRBV10-3 combines with J gene TRBJ1-1; 8 nucleotides agree with TRBD1. Trimming cost V 0 bases and J 0 bases; bases outside gene matches: 0. This CDR3 has 15 residues. Germline V gives CDR1 ENHRY, CDR2 SYGVKD. CDR3 protein: CAISESQGVNTEAFF. In DNA form, the CDR3 reads TGTGCCATCAGTGAGTCACAGGGGGTGAACACTGAAGCTTTCTTT.

The chain has TRBV12-3 or TRBV12-4 and TRBJ2-7, with TRBD1 identical over 10 bases. The CDR3 covers 14 residues. V lost 5 bases to trimming and J lost 10 bases; unmatched junction nucleotides: 11. This CDR3 reads CASSPRTGGVAQYF. For the CDR3, the DNA is TGTGCCAGCAGTCCCCGGACAGGGGGAGTGGCCCAGTACTTC.

In its sample, this clonotype was seen a few times. The rearrangement links TRBV7-2 to TRBJ2-2; possibly TRBD2 for D (5 bases). Trimming pared 5 bases from V and 4 bases from J, leaving 20 bases between. Germline V CDR1 and CDR2: SGHTA, FQGNSA. The CDR3 length is 17 residues. The CDR3 loop is CASSPNFPRGGTGELFF. CDR3 sequence (DNA): TGTGCCAGCAGCCCCAATTTCCCGAGAGGAGGCACCGGGGAGCTGTTTTTT.

This clonotype appeared a few times. This sequence joins TRBV19 and TRBJ2-5, with TRBD1 identical over 10 bases. J was trimmed by 2 bases and V by 6 bases; bases with no gene match: 0. Germline CDR1 is LNHDA and CDR2 is SQIVND (reference sequence). The CDR3 runs to 13 residues. The CDR3 bases are TGTGCCAGTAGGGACAGGGGGCAAGAGACCCAGTACTTC. Amino acid sequence: CASRDRGQETQYF. Drawing the rest from reference TRBV19 and TRBJ2-5, the complete variable domain is DGGITQSPKYLFRKEGQNVTLSCEQNLNHDAMYWYRQDPGQGLRLIYYSQIVNDFQKGDIAEGYSVSREKKESFPLTVTSAQKNPTAFYLCASRDRGQETQYFGPGTRLLVL.

In its sample, this clonotype was seen a few times. V usage is TRBV9 and J usage is TRBJ2-3, with 8 nucleotides matching TRBD2. This CDR3 contains 15 residues. V trimming: 2 bases; J trimming: 3 bases; junction bases outside the gene matches: 5. Germline V gene data show CDR1 as SGDLS and CDR2 as YYNGEE. CDR3 in DNA: TGTGCCAGCAGCGTGAGCGGGAGAGGGACAGATACGCAGTATTTT. Residues: CASSVSGRGTDTQYF.

J is TRBJ2-1 and V is TRBV2, with 9 bases that match TRBD1. CDR1 is SNHLY and CDR2 is FYNNEI in the germline V gene. The CDR3 length is 15 residues. The J segment lost 7 bases and the V segment lost 6 bases, leaving 10 bases of the junction unmatched. The CDR3 DNA follows: TGTGCCAGCAGGGGGGACAGGGCTCGTACGAATGAGCAGTTCTTC. This codes for CASRGDRARTNEQFF.

The sample holds a few counts of this clonotype. This chain joins TRBV28 and TRBJ2-3, with 9 bases identical to TRBD1. V gave up 10 bases and J gave up 3 bases; unmatched junction bases: 8. Germline CDR1 and CDR2: MDHEN and SYDVKM. The CDR3 is made up of 14 amino acids. CDR3 in DNA: TGTGCCACCGATCTAGGGACAGGGACAGATACGCAGTATTTT. It yields the protein CATDLGTGTDTQYF.

There are a few counts of this clonotype. CDR3 in amino acids: CAISEPAGRSYNEQFF. CDR3 bases: TGTGCCATCAGTGAGCCAGCGGGGAGGTCCTACAATGAGCAGTTCTTC. J is TRBJ2-1 and V is TRBV10-3; 7 nucleotides align to TRBD2. This CDR3 is built from 16 residues. Germline V gene data show CDR1 as ENHRY and CDR2 as SYGVKD. The trim removed 2 bases at V and 1 base at J, leaving 5 bases unmatched.

This clonotype was seen more than once but under ten times. The chain is built from TRBV11-2 and TRBJ2-3, with D possibly being TRBD2 (5 bases). Germline CDR1 SGHAT, CDR2 FQNNGV. The CDR3 length is 12 residues. Trimming cost V 5 bases and J 8 bases, with 11 bases left between them. CDR3 loop: CASSPARGTQYF. The CDR3 region has the DNA TGTGCCAGCAGCCCCGCTCGGGGTACGCAGTATTTT.

The V call is TRBV15, the J call TRBJ1-5, with TRBD1 matching over 8 bases. Unmatched junction bases numbered 7, after V lost 6 bases and J lost 3 bases. This CDR3 comprises 15 residues. Germline V gene data show CDR1 as LNHNV and CDR2 as YYDKDF (reference sequence). The CDR3 bases are TGTGCCACCAGACTCGGACAGGGAAACAATCAGCCCCAGCATTTT. Amino acid sequence: CATRLGQGNNQPQHF. The full variable domain, completed using reference TRBV15 and TRBJ1-5, is DAMVIQNPRYQVTQFGKPVTLSCSQTLNHNVMYWYQQKSSQAPKLLFHYYDKDFNNEADTPDNFQSRRPNTSFCFLDIRSPGLGDTAMYLCATRLGQGNNQPQHFGDGTRLSIL.

This clonotype was counted a few times. The V call is TRBV7-2, the J call TRBJ2-1; D is ambiguous. V dropped 2 bases and J dropped 0 bases, with 5 bases sitting between them. Germline CDR1 and CDR2: SGHTA and FQGNSA. The CDR3 length is 14 residues. This CDR3 reads CASSLMSSYNEQFF. The CDR3 region has the DNA TGTGCCAGCAGCTTAATGAGCTCCTACAATGAGCAGTTCTTC.

This clonotype has at least ten counts. V gene TRBV10-3 combines with J gene TRBJ2-5; D possibly corresponds to TRBD1 (6 bases). From germline, CDR1 is ENHRY and CDR2 SYGVKD. The length of the CDR3 is 13 residues. Trimming removed 0 bases from V and 5 bases from J, with 7 bases in between. CDR3 region: CAISESRGETQYF. CDR3 bases: TGTGCCATCAGTGAGTCGAGGGGGGAGACCCAGTACTTC.

This clonotype was observed a handful of times. The gene calls are TRBV4-1 and TRBJ2-5, with no clear D. The CDR3 consists of 15 residues. The germline gives CDR1 MGHRA, CDR2 YSYEKL. V was cut by 5 bases and J by 3 bases, with 16 bases left in between. CDR3 protein: CASSAAATEKETQYF. CDR3 DNA sequence: TGCGCCAGCAGCGCCGCCGCGACGGAAAAAGAGACCCAGTACTTC.

V is TRBV2 and J is TRBJ1-4; 8 bases are shared with TRBD1. Unmatched junction bases numbered 17, after V lost 6 bases and J lost 8 bases. CDR3 size: 17 residues. In germline, CDR1 is SNHLY, CDR2 FYNNEI. The CDR3 is CASSPTGGMAAGEKLFF. In DNA form, the CDR3 reads TGTGCCAGCAGCCCCACAGGGGGGATGGCCGCGGGGGAAAAACTGTTTTTT.

This rearrangement joins TRBV5-1 to TRBJ2-3, with D tentatively TRBD1 or TRBD2 (5 bases each). The germline V and J ends were trimmed by 0 bases and 1 base, with 9 bases remaining between them. Germline V lookup: CDR1 SGHRS, CDR2 YFSETQ. The CDR3 totals 15 residues. CDR3 protein: CASSLAGDRTDTQYF. Written as DNA, the CDR3 is TGCGCCAGCAGCTTGGCCGGGGACCGCACAGATACGCAGTATTTT.

This clonotype was recorded a few times. This chain joins TRBV20-1 and TRBJ2-7, with D tentatively TRBD1 (5 bases). This CDR3 is built from 15 residues. The germline gives CDR1 DFQATT, CDR2 SNEGSKA (reference sequence). Between the trimmed V and J ends, which lost 1 base and 0 bases, there was a span of 13 bases. CDR3 amino acids: CSARVRAGNSYEQYF. The CDR3 region has the DNA TGCAGTGCTAGAGTTAGGGCAGGGAACTCCTACGAGCAGTACTTC.

This clonotype was seen a handful of times. The V gene is TRBV7-9, the J gene TRBJ1-4, with 7 nucleotides matching TRBD1. Trimming at V came to 5 bases and at J to 8 bases, leaving 8 bases not matched to a gene. Germline V gene lookup returns CDR1 SEHNR and CDR2 FQNEAQ (reference sequence). The CDR3 runs to 14 residues. The DNA of the CDR3 is TGTGCCAGCAGCGCCAGACAGGGATTGGAAAAACTGTTTTTT. Protein sequence: CASSARQGLEKLFF.

The rearrangement links TRBV28 to TRBJ2-1; D perhaps matches TRBD1 (6 bases). Germline-derived CDR1 and CDR2 are MDHEN and SYDVKM. The CDR3 extends over 14 amino acids. Trimming took 8 bases from V and 13 from J, leaving 24 bases between them. DNA of the CDR3: TGTGCCAGCGCGGATAATACAGGGAAAGAGACCCAGTTCTTC. It codes for CASADNTGKETQFF.

The chain employs TRBV19 and TRBJ2-5; D remains unclear. Germline CDR1 LNHDA, CDR2 SQIVND (reference sequence). With 6 bases removed from V and 4 bases from J, the gap between germline ends came to 33 bases. This CDR3 is 20 amino acids long. CDR3 sequence: CASRKSLAPPAAPLGETQYF. For the CDR3, the DNA is TGTGCCAGTAGGAAGTCCCTCGCCCCCCCGGCAGCCCCGTTGGGAGAGACCCAGTACTTC.

The rearrangement links TRBV5-1 to TRBJ1-1, with 7 positions matching TRBD1. This CDR3 is 14 amino acids long. The V segment lost 3 bases and the J segment 5 bases; nucleotides outside the gene matches: 7. Looked up from germline, CDR1 is SGHRS and CDR2 is YFSETQ. As DNA, the CDR3 is TGCGCCAGCAGCTGGGGGACAGATGGGACTGAAGCTTTCTTT. It is translated as CASSWGTDGTEAFF. Filled out from reference TRBV5-1 and TRBJ1-1, the complete variable domain reads KAGVTQTPRYLIKTRGQQVTLSCSPISGHRSVSWYQQTPGQGLQFLFEYFSETQRNKGNFPGRFSGRQFSNSRSEMNVSTLELGDSALYLCASSWGTDGTEAFFGQGTRLTVV.